These T cell receptor beta chains were read from a single sample in a study of cytomegalovirus exposure and HLA in healthy donors. Using immunoSEQ multiplex PCR, the repertoire was profiled, and TCRdb retains in-frame clones only, with some absent. Of some 130,000 clones listed, 80% were seen once; the top ten hold just over 2.5%. Input material: PBMCs. The receptors were sampled from a young man in good health and CMV-seronegative. Each CDR3 is given with its conserved first and last residue. D genes are given only for firm matches. Clone size is stated in some rows and not others, as once, few, many or a class when expanded.

TRBV7-2	TRBD2	TRBJ2-1	NA	CASSPPGVAGYNEQFF	TGTGCCAGCAGCCCCCCGGGTGTAGCGGGATACAATGAGCAGTTCTTC
TRBV29-1	TRBD1	TRBJ2-2	once	CSVREQGAPGELFF	TGCAGCGTTAGGGAACAGGGGGCGCCCGGGGAGCTGTTTTTT
TRBV13	TRBD1	TRBJ2-7	NA	CASSQDRAYEQYF	TGTGCCAGCAGCCAGGACAGGGCTTACGAGCAGTACTTC
TRBV5-4	NA	TRBJ2-7	NA	CASSLDSSSYEQYF	TGTGCCAGCAGCTTGGACAGCAGCTCCTACGAGCAGTACTTC
TRBV25-1	NA	TRBJ2-1	NA	CASSEGRLAPHEQFF	TGTGCCAGCAGTGAGGGGCGGCTAGCGCCACATGAGCAGTTCTTC
TRBV6-6	TRBD1	TRBJ1-1	NA	CASTDPEGRGHTEAFF	TGTGCCAGCACCGACCCGGAGGGCAGGGGGCACACTGAAGCTTTCTTT
TRBV6-1	TRBD2	TRBJ2-1	once	CASSDFRTRLGNEQFF	TGTGCCAGCAGTGACTTTAGGACTAGGCTGGGGAATGAGCAGTTCTTC
TRBV7-9	TRBD1	TRBJ2-2	NA	CASRERTGPANTGELFF	TGTGCCAGCAGAGAGAGGACAGGACCAGCGAACACCGGGGAGCTGTTTTTT
TRBV4-1	TRBD2	TRBJ2-1	NA	CASSHGTSGTEQFF	TGCGCCAGCAGCCACGGGACTAGCGGGACCGAGCAGTTCTTC
TRBV11-2	NA	TRBJ2-1	NA	CASGFFGQRFNEQFF	TGTGCCAGCGGCTTCTTTGGACAGAGGTTCAATGAGCAGTTCTTC
TRBV5-1	TRBD2	TRBJ2-5	NA	CASRQPGTSGRALVETQYF	TGCGCCAGCAGGCAACCCGGGACTAGCGGGAGGGCCTTAGTAGAGACCCAGTACTTC
TRBV10-3	TRBD1	TRBJ2-1	NA	CAISDRGTYNEQFF	TGTGCCATCAGCGACAGGGGCACCTACAATGAGCAGTTCTTC
TRBV11-2	NA	TRBJ1-1	once	CASSLANGCQAFF	TGTGCCAGCAGCTTAGCTAACGGGTGTCAAGCTTTCTTT
TRBV19	TRBD1	TRBJ2-1	NA	CASSIGFLGQGYNEQFF	TGTGCCAGTAGTATAGGATTTTTAGGACAGGGCTACAATGAGCAGTTCTTC
TRBV7-9	NA	TRBJ1-1	NA	CASSLGGWGNTEAFF	TGTGCCAGCAGCTTAGGAGGGTGGGGGAACACTGAAGCTTTCTTT
TRBV15	NA	TRBJ1-6	NA	CATSRDFGSSSPLHF	TGTGCCACCAGCAGAGATTTCGGGAGTAGTTCACCCCTCCACTTT
TRBV9	NA	TRBJ1-2	NA	CASSVGQEDGYTF	TGTGCCAGCAGCGTAGGACAGGAGGATGGCTACACCTTC
TRBV7-9	NA	TRBJ1-4	NA	CASSSVLNEKLFF	TGTGCCAGCAGCTCCGTCCTGAATGAAAAACTGTTTTTT
TRBV7-9	TRBD1	TRBJ1-5	NA	CASSAGTGGDQPQHF	TGTGCCAGCAGCGCAGGGACAGGGGGGGATCAGCCCCAGCATTTT
TRBV28	TRBD1	TRBJ1-1	NA	CAITGTVNTEAFF	TGTGCCATCACCGGGACAGTGAACACTGAAGCTTTCTTT
TRBV19	NA	TRBJ1-1	NA	CASSIGFTMGANTEAFF	TGTGCCAGTAGTATAGGGTTCACGATGGGGGCGAACACTGAAGCTTTCTTT
TRBV13	NA	TRBJ2-1	NA	CASSSLGSRSYNEQFF	TGTGCCAGCAGCTCCCTCGGGAGCCGCTCCTACAATGAGCAGTTCTTC
TRBV12-5	NA	TRBJ2-7	few	CASGMGLSYEQYF	TGTGCTAGTGGGATGGGACTGAGCTACGAGCAGTACTTC
TRBV6-1	NA	TRBJ2-5	once	CASRGQVGETQYF	TGTGCCAGCAGGGGGCAGGTGGGGGAGACCCAGTACTTC
TRBV28	TRBD2	TRBJ2-5	NA	CASSLGTSGSQTETQYF	TGTGCCAGCAGCCTCGGGACTAGCGGGAGTCAAACAGAGACCCAGTACTTC
TRBV5-1	TRBD2	TRBJ2-3	NA	CASSLALAGGDTQYF	TGCGCCAGCAGCTTGGCCCTAGCGGGAGGAGATACGCAGTATTTT
TRBV9	TRBD1	TRBJ1-2	NA	CASSVEDRGLSGYTF	TGTGCCAGCAGCGTAGAGGACAGGGGGCTTTCTGGCTACACCTTC
TRBV5-4	TRBD1	TRBJ1-2	NA	CASSPWTGGENYGYTF	TGTGCCAGCAGCCCGTGGACAGGGGGCGAAAACTATGGCTACACCTTC
TRBV7-2	TRBD2	TRBJ2-5	NA	CASSDGLAVQETQYF	TGTGCCAGCAGCGACGGACTAGCGGTACAAGAGACCCAGTACTTC
TRBV7-6	TRBD2	TRBJ2-1	NA	CASSSLAGPGEQFF	TGTGCCAGCAGCTCACTAGCGGGACCGGGGGAGCAGTTCTTC
TRBV2	NA	TRBJ1-4	NA	CASSARSTNEKLFF	TGTGCCAGCAGTGCCAGGTCAACTAATGAAAAACTGTTTTTT
TRBV11-2	TRBD1	TRBJ2-5	NA	CASSSHGTGFGETQYF	TGTGCCAGCAGCTCCCATGGGACAGGGTTTGGAGAGACCCAGTACTTC
TRBV6-4	NA	TRBJ2-2	NA	CASSAGNTGELFF	TGTGCCAGCAGTGCCGGGAACACCGGGGAGCTGTTTTTT
TRBV7-9	NA	TRBJ1-2	NA	CASTLTTGNLWGYPF	TGTGCCAGCACCCTGACTACAGGGAACCTTTGGGGCTACCCCTTC
TRBV4-1	NA	TRBJ1-2	NA	CASSQGTENNYGYTF	TGCGCCAGCAGCCAAGGGACAGAGAATAACTATGGCTACACCTTC
TRBV29-1	TRBD2	TRBJ2-7	NA	CSVASGIYEQYF	TGCAGCGTTGCTAGCGGGATATACGAGCAGTACTTC
TRBV11-2	TRBD2	TRBJ2-2	NA	CASRPINQLAAANTGELFF	TGTGCCAGCAGACCCATAAACCAGCTAGCGGCCGCGAACACCGGGGAGCTGTTTTTT
TRBV6-5	NA	TRBJ1-2	NA	CASRIQGYGYTF	TGTGCCAGCAGAATACAGGGTTATGGCTACACCTTC
TRBV7-8	NA	TRBJ1-1	NA	CASSNGQPNTEAFF	TGTGCCAGCAGCAATGGACAGCCCAACACTGAAGCTTTCTTT
TRBV5-1	NA	TRBJ2-1	NA	CAGSLSSEQFF	TGCGCCGGCAGCTTAAGCTCTGAGCAGTTCTTC
TRBV7-8	NA	TRBJ2-5	NA	CASRLEVPGLETQYF	TGTGCCAGCAGACTAGAGGTACCGGGACTAGAGACCCAGTACTTC
TRBV28	NA	TRBJ1-2	NA	CATMISILNYGYTF	TGTGCCACCATGATCTCCATTCTAAACTATGGCTACACCTTC
TRBV25-1	NA	TRBJ1-6	NA	CASRKWDFNNSPLHF	TGTGCCAGCAGGAAATGGGACTTTAATAATTCACCCCTCCACTTT